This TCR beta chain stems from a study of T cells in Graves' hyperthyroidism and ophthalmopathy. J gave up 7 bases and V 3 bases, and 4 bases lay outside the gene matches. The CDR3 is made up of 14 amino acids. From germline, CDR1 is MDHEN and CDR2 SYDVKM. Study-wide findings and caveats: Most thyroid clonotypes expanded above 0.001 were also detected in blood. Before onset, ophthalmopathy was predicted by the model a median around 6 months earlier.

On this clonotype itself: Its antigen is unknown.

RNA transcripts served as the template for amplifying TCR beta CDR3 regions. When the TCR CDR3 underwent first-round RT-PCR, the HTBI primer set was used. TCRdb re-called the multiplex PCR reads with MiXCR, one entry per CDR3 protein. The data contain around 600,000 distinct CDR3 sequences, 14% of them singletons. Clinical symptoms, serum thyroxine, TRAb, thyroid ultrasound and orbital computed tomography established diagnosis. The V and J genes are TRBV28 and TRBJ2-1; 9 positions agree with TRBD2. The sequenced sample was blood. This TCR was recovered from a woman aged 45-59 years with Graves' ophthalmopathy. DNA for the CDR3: TGTGCCAGCAGTTTGTTTAGCGGGAGAAATGAGCAGTTCTTC. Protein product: CASSLFSGRNEQFF.